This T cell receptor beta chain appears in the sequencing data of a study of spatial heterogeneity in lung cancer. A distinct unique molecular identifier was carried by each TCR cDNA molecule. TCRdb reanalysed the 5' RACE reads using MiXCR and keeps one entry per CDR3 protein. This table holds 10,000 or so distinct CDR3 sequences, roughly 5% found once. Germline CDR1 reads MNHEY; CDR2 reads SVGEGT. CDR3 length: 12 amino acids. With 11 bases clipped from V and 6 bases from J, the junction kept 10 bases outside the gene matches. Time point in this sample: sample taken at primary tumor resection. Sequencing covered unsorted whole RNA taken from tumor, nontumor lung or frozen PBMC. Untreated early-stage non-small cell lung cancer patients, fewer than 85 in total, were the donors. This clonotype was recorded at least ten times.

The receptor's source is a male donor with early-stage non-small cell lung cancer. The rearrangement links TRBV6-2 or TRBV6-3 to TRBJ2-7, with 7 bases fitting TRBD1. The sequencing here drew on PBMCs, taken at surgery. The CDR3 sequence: CAVRDSASEQYF. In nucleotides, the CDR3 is TGTGCCGTCCGGGACAGCGCTAGCGAGCAGTACTTC.